Ten or more counts support the clone carrying this T cell receptor beta chain. These data belong to a study of CD8+CD57+ T cells in acquired aplastic anemia. The CDR3 runs 15 residues. Germline-derived CDR1 and CDR2 are SEHNR and FQNEAQ (reference sequence). V lost 4 bases to trimming and J lost 5 bases; unmatched junction nucleotides: 8. The use of genomic DNA as template underpinned the TCR beta VDJ and CDR3 profiling. TCRdb used MiXCR to reprocess the reads, holding one entry per CDR3 protein. The data hold over 150,000 distinct CDR3 sequences, with approximately 49% observed a single time. This chain connects TRBV7-9 to TRBJ2-3; 8 bases agree with TRBD1. The sequence came from a human donor in good health, serving as a control. Material for sequencing was sorted CD4+, CD8+, or CD8+CD57+ T cells (not recorded which) from PBMCs. CDR3 in amino acids: CASSSGQGWGDTQYF. CDR3 bases: TGTGCCAGCAGCTCAGGACAGGGATGGGGAGATACGCAGTATTTT.